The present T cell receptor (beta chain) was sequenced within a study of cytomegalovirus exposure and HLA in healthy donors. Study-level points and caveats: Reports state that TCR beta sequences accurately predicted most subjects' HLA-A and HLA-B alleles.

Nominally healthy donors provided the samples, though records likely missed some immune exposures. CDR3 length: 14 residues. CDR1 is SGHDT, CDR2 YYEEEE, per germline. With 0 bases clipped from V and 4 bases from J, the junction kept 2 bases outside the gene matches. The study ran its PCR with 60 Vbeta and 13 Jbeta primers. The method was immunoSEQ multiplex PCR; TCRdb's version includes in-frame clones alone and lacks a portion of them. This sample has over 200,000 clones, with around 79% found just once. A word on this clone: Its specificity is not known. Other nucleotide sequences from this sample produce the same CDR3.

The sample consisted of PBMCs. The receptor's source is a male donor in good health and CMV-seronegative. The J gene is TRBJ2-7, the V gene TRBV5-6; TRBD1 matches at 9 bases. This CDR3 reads CASSLGDRAYEQYF. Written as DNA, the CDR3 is TGTGCCAGCAGCTTGGGGGACAGGGCATACGAGCAGTACTTC.